A selection of T cell receptor beta chains follows, all from one sample in a study of graft-versus-host responses after intestinal transplantation. The data were produced by immunoSEQ multiplex PCR, yet TCRdb's version contains in-frame clones alone and is incomplete. The sample consists of 28,000 or so clones, roughly 80% of them appearing once. Their antigen targets remain unknown. The starting material was unstimulated CD8+ T cells sorted from spleen or lymph node cells, obtained before intestinal transplant. The origin of the receptors is a human donor who received an intestinal transplant. Both conserved end residues are part of each CDR3. D genes are given only for firm matches. Some rows mark clone size as missing; the rest say once, few, many or name a class of expanded clone.

j_gene	abundance	d_gene	v_gene	CDR3nt	CDR3aa
TRBJ1-2	.	.	TRBV6-5	TGTGCCAGCAGTTACTCGGAGGGCCCCAACTATGGCTACACCTTC	CASSYSEGPNYGYTF
TRBJ2-7	few	TRBD2	TRBV25-1	TGTGCCAGCAGTGGGGGTAGCGGGGACTCCTACGAGCAGTACTTC	CASSGGSGDSYEQYF
TRBJ1-5	.	.	TRBV5-6	TGTGCCAGCAGCGCTGGGGCCGGGACAATTACTCAGCCCCAGCATTTT	CASSAGAGTITQPQHF
TRBJ2-7	.	TRBD1	TRBV7-6	TGTGCCAGCAGCGCCGGACAGGGGGGGAATCAGTACTTC	CASSAGQGGNQYF
TRBJ2-7	few	.	TRBV5-6	TGTGCCAGGAGCAGCACCTCCTCCCGGGGGAACGCGCCCGACGAGCAGTACTTC	CARSSTSSRGNAPDEQYF
TRBJ1-6	few	TRBD1	TRBV6-4	TGTGCCAGCCGTGCGTGGGGACAGTTAAATTCACCCCTCCACTTT	CASRAWGQLNSPLHF
TRBJ2-7	.	.	TRBV6-6	TGTGCCAGCAGTTACTCCAGGGGAAAGTACGAGCAGTACTTC	CASSYSRGKYEQYF
TRBJ2-7	.	TRBD2	TRBV28	TGTGCCAGCGGGGGGCCCCCTAGCGGGAGCTCCTACGAGCAGTACTTC	CASGGPPSGSSYEQYF
TRBJ1-1	once	TRBD1	TRBV6-5	TGTGCCAGCAGCCTGGACAGGGTAAGCACTGAAGCTTTCTTT	CASSLDRVSTEAFF
TRBJ2-5	.	.	TRBV7-9	TGTGCCAGCAGCTTATCGCCAGAAGAGACCCAGTACTTC	CASSLSPEETQYF
TRBJ2-5	.	.	TRBV5-1	TGCGCCAGCAGATACAGGGAGGGGTATGAGACCCAGTACTTC	CASRYREGYETQYF
TRBJ2-7	.	TRBD2	TRBV4-1	TGCGCCAGCAGCCAATTTAGCGGGGCCTCCTACGAGCAGTACTTC	CASSQFSGASYEQYF
TRBJ2-7	medium-sized	.	TRBV7-6	TGTGCCAGCAGCTTAATAGGGGAAGGCTACGAGCAGTACTTC	CASSLIGEGYEQYF
TRBJ1-5	.	.	TRBV5-8	TGTGCCAGCAGTTCACAGCCGAATCAGCCCCAGCATTTT	CASSSQPNQPQHF
TRBJ2-7	.	.	TRBV28	TGTGCCAGCAGTTTACTGCGATTCCCCCTTACCTACGAGCAGTACTTC	CASSLLRFPLTYEQYF
TRBJ2-5	.	.	TRBV6-5	TGTGCCAGCAGTTACTCGGGAGAAGAGACCCAGTACTTC	CASSYSGEETQYF
TRBJ2-2	.	.	TRBV10-3	TGTGCCATCAGTGAGGTGGCTCGGGTGAGCGCCGGGGAGCTGTTTTTT	CAISEVARVSAGELFF
TRBJ2-4	.	TRBD1	TRBV10-3	TGTGCCATCAGTGAGGGGACAGGGGAAGAAAACATTCAGTACTTC	CAISEGTGEENIQYF
TRBJ1-1	.	.	TRBV20-1	TGCAGTGCTAGAACGGGTACTGAAGCTTTCTTT	CSARTGTEAFF
TRBJ1-3	.	.	TRBV5-1	TGCGCCAGCAGCTTGGTTGGGTTCGGGTACTCTGGAAACACCATATATTTT	CASSLVGFGYSGNTIYF
TRBJ1-6	.	.	TRBV4-1	TGCGCCAGCACCCAACGGGCGGGGGACTCCTATAATTCACCCCTCCACTTT	CASTQRAGDSYNSPLHF
TRBJ2-5	.	TRBD2	TRBV10-3	TGTGCCATCAGTGAGCCCGGGACTAGCGGGGCTCAAGAGACCCAGTACTTC	CAISEPGTSGAQETQYF
TRBJ2-7	.	.	TRBV12-5	TGTGCTAGTCGCGGCGGCGAGCAGTACTTC	CASRGGEQYF
TRBJ2-7	few	TRBD1	TRBV5-6	TGTGCCAGCAGGAATGACAGGGGCTACGAGCAGTACTTC	CASRNDRGYEQYF
TRBJ1-1	.	.	TRBV28	TGTGCCAGCAGTTTTGTATCGAACACTGAAGCTTTCTTT	CASSFVSNTEAFF
TRBJ2-2	.	TRBD2	TRBV27	TGTGCCAGCAGTTATTCGGGACTAGCGGGAGGGCGGACCGGGGAGCTGTTTTTT	CASSYSGLAGGRTGELFF